This T cell receptor beta chain was retrieved from a study of neurological immune-mediated disorders. This clonotype has a handful of counts. The germline V and J ends were trimmed by 1 base and 3 bases, with 7 bases remaining between them. The CDR3 is made up of 14 amino acids. Germline V gene lookup returns CDR1 MGHDK and CDR2 SYGVNS. The unsorted libraries were made from 2 million PBMCs kept at -80 C. 5'RACE with 10-nucleotide random UMIs generated the cDNA. TCRdb ran MiXCR on the 5' RACE reads and lists one entry per CDR3 protein. The table records approximately 87,000 distinct CDR3 sequences, roughly 14% of them present only once.

Sequenced: PBMCs. The receptor was derived from a woman in her forties or fifties in good health. The V gene is TRBV25-1, the J gene TRBJ1-5; the D gene is possibly TRBD1 (6 bases). CDR3 amino acids: CASSESGANQPQHF. The CDR3 region has the DNA TGTGCCAGCAGTGAATCAGGGGCCAATCAGCCCCAGCATTTT. Complete variable domain (other parts from reference TRBV25-1 and TRBJ1-5): EADIYQTPRYLVIGTGKKITLECSQTMGHDKMYWYQQDPGMELHLIHYSYGVNSTEKGDLSSESTVSRIRTEHFPLTLESARPSHTSQYLCASSESGANQPQHFGDGTRLSIL.